This entry concerns a single TCR beta chain. Its antigen is unknown. The sample comes from a study of T cell responses to AZD1222 COVID-19 vaccine. Whole-study findings and limits: Just a handful of AZD1222 recipients were seropositive at baseline. Increased Spike-specific TCR breadth and depth were observed after two AZD1222 doses.

TCRdb's copy holds only in-frame clones and misses some; the assay was immunoSEQ multiplex PCR. Of 150,000 to 200,000 clones listed, about 93% are singletons. Germline loops: CDR1 PRHDT, CDR2 FYEKMQ (reference sequence). Between the trimmed V and J ends, which lost 2 bases and 10 bases, there was a span of 8 bases. The CDR3 covers 11 residues. The sequences come from peripheral blood, collected on day 0 of AZD1222 vaccination. This receptor was identified in an adult in good health. V usage is TRBV13 and J usage is TRBJ1-2; D uncertain. CDR3 residues: CASSLYGDYTF. CDR3 bases: TGTGCCAGCAGCTTATATGGGGACTACACCTTC.